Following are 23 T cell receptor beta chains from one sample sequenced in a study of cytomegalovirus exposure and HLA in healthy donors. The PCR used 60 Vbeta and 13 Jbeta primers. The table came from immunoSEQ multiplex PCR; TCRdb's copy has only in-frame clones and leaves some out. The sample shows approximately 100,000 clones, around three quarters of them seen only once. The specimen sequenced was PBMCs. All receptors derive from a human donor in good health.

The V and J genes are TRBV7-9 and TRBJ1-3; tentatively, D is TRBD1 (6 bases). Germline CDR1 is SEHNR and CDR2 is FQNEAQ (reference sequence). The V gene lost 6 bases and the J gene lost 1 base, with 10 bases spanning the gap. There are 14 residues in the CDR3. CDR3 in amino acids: CASSPQGSGNTIYF. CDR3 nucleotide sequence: TGTGCCAGCAGTCCGCAGGGGTCTGGAAACACCATATATTTT. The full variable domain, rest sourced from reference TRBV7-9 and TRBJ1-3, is DTGVSQNPRHKITKRGQNVTFRCDPISEHNRLYWYRQTLGQGPEFLTYFQNEAQLEKSRLLSDRFSAERPKGSFSTLEIQRTEQGDSAMYLCASSPQGSGNTIYFGEGSWLTVV.

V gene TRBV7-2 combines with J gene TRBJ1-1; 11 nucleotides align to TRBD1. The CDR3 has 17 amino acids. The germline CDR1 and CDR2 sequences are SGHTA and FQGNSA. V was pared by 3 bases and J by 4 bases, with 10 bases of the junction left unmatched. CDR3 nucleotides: TGTGCCAGCAGCTTCGTCGGGACAGGGGGACTAGGCACTGAAGCTTTCTTT. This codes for CASSFVGTGGLGTEAFF. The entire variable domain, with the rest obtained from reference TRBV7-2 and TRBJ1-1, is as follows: GAGVSQSPSNKVTEKGKDVELRCDPISGHTALYWYRQSLGQGLEFLIYFQGNSAPDKSGLPSDRFSAERTGGSVSTLTIQRTQQEDSAVYLCASSFVGTGGLGTEAFFGQGTRLTVV.

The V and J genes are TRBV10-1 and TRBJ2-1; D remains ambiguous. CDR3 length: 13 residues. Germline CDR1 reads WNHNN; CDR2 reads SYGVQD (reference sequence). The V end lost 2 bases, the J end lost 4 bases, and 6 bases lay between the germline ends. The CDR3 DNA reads TGCGCCAGCAGTGAGCTTCGGTACAATGAGCAGTTCTTC. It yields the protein CASSELRYNEQFF.

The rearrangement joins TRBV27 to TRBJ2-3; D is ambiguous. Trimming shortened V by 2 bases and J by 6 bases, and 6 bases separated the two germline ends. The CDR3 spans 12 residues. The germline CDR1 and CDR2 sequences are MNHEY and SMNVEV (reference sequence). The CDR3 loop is CASSLIGDTQYF. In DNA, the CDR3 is TGTGCCAGCAGTTTAATCGGTGATACGCAGTATTTT.

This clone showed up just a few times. CDR3: CASSLAGGRSRELFF. CDR3 nucleotide sequence: TGTGCCAGTAGTCTCGCGGGAGGGAGATCCAGGGAGCTGTTTTTT. The chain recombines TRBV19 with TRBJ2-2; 9 bases map to TRBD2. This CDR3 has 15 amino acids. Germline loops: CDR1 LNHDA, CDR2 SQIVND (reference sequence). V shed 5 bases and J 9 bases; nucleotides not matched to a gene: 10.

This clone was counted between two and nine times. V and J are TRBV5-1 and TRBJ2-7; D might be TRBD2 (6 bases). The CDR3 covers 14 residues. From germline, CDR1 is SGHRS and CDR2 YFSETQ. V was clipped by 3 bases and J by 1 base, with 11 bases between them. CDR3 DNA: TGCGCCAGCAGCTCGACGGACTATTCCTACGAGCAGTACTTC. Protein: CASSSTDYSYEQYF. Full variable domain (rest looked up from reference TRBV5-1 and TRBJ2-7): KAGVTQTPRYLIKTRGQQVTLSCSPISGHRSVSWYQQTPGQGLQFLFEYFSETQRNKGNFPGRFSGRQFSNSRSEMNVSTLELGDSALYLCASSSTDYSYEQYFGPGTRLTVT.

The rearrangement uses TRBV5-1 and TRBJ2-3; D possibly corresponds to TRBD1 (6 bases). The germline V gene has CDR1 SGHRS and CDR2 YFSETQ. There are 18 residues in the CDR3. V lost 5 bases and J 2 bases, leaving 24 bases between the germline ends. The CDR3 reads CASRQRGAGAFSTDTQYF. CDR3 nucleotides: TGCGCCAGCAGGCAGAGGGGCGCAGGGGCCTTCTCCACAGATACGCAGTATTTT.

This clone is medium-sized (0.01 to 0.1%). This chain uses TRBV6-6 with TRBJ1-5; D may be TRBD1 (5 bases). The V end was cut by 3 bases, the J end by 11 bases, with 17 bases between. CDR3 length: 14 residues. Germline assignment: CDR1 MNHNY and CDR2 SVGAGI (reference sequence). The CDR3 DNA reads TGTGCCAGCAGTTATGACAGTTCGGGGGGAGCCCAGCATTTT. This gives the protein CASSYDSSGGAQHF.

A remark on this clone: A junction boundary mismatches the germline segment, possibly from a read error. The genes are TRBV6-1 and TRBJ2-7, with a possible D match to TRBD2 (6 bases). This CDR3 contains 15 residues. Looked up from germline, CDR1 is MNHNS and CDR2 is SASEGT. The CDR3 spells CASREGAGRIYEQYF. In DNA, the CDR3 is TGTGCCAGCAGGGAAGGGGCGGGACGGATCTACGAGCAGTACTTC.

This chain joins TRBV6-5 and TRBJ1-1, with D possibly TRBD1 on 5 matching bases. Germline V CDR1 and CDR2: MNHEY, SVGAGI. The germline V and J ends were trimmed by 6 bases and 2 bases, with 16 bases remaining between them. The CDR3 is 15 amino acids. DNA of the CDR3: TGTGCCAGCAGACAAGACAGAGTACAAAACACTGAAGCTTTCTTT. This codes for CASRQDRVQNTEAFF.

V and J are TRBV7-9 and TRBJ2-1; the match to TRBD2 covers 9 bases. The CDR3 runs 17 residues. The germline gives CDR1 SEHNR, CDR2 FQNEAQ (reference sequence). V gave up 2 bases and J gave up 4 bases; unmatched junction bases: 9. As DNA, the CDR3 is TGTGCCAGCAGCTTAATCCAGCGGGAGGTGGGTTACAATGAGCAGTTCTTC. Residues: CASSLIQREVGYNEQFF.

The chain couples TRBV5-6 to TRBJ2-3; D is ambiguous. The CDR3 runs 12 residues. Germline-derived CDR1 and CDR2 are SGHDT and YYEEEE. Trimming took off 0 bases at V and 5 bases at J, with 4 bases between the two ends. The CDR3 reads CASSLAGDTQYF. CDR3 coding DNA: TGTGCCAGCAGCTTGGCCGGAGATACGCAGTATTTT. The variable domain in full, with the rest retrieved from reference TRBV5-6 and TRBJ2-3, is DAGVTQSPTHLIKTRGQQVTLRCSPKSGHDTVSWYQQALGQGPQFIFQYYEEEERQRGNFPDRFSGHQFPNYSSELNVNALLLGDSALYLCASSLAGDTQYFGPGTRLTVL.

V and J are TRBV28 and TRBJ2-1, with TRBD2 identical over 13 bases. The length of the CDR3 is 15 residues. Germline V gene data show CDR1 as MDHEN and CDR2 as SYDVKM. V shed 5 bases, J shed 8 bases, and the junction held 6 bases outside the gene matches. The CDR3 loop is CASSLTSGRGHEQFF. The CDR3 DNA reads TGTGCCAGCAGTCTAACTAGCGGGAGGGGCCATGAGCAGTTCTTC.

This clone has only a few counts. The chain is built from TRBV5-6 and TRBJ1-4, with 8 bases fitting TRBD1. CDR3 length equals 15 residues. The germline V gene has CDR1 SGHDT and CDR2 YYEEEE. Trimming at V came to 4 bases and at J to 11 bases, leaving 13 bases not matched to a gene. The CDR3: CASSHPRQGYSKLFF. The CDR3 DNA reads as TGTGCCAGCAGCCACCCCCGACAGGGGTACTCTAAACTGTTTTTT.

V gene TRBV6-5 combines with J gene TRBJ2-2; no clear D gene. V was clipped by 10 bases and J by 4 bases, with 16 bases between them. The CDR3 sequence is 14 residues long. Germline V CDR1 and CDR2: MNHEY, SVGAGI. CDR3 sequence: CATKKEVTTGELFF. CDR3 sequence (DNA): TGTGCCACCAAAAAAGAGGTGACCACCGGGGAGCTGTTTTTT.

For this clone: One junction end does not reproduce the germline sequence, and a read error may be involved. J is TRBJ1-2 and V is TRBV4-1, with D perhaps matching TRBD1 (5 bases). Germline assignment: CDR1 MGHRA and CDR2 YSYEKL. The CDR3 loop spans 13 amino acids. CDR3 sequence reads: CASSQGGPSGYPF. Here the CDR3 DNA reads TGCGCCAGCAGCCAGGGGGGACCGTCCGGCTACCCCTTC.

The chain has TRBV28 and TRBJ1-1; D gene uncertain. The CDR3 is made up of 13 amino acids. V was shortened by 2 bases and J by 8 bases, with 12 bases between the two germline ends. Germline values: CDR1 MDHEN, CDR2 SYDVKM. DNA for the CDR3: TGTGCCAGCAGTTTAAGTATGAGCGGGGAAGCTTTCTTT. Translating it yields CASSLSMSGEAFF. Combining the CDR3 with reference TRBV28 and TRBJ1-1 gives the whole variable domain DVKVTQSSRYLVKRTGEKVFLECVQDMDHENMFWYRQDPGLGLRLIYFSYDVKMKEKGDIPEGYSVSREKKERFSLILESASTNQTSMYLCASSLSMSGEAFFGQGTRLTVV.

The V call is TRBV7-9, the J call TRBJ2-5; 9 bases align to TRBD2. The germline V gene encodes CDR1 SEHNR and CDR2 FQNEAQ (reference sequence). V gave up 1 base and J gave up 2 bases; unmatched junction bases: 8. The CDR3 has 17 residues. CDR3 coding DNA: TGTGCCAGCAGCTTAGGCCGGCGGGAGGGGAGGCAAGAGACCCAGTACTTC. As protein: CASSLGRREGRQETQYF. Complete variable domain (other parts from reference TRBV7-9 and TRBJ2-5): DTGVSQNPRHKITKRGQNVTFRCDPISEHNRLYWYRQTLGQGPEFLTYFQNEAQLEKSRLLSDRFSAERPKGSFSTLEIQRTEQGDSAMYLCASSLGRREGRQETQYFGPGTRLLVL.

CDR3 region: CASSDAETQYF. The DNA for the CDR3 is TGCGCCAGCAGTGATGCGGAGACCCAGTACTTC. This chain connects TRBV10-2 to TRBJ2-5, with D uncertain. Germline CDR1 is WSHSY and CDR2 is SAAADI. The CDR3 contains 11 residues. Deletions cut 3 bases from V and 5 bases from J, with 4 bases between.

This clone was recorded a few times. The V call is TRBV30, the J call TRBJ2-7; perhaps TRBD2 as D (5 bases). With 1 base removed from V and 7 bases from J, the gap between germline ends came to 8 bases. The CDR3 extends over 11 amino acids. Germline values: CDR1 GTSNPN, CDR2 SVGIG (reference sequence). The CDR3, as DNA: TGTGCCTGGAGTGCGGGGTATGAGCAGTACTTC. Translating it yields CAWSAGYEQYF.

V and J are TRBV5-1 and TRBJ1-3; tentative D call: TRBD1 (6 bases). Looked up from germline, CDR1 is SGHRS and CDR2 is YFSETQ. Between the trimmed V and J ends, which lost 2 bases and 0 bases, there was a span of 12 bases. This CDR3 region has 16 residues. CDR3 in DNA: TGCGCCAGCAGCTTCGGACAGCTAAGCTCTGGAAACACCATATATTTT. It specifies CASSFGQLSSGNTIYF.

CDR3 bases: TGTGCCAGCAGCTTAGAAGGACAGGGGGATGCAACTAATGAAAAACTGTTTTTT. It is translated as CASSLEGQGDATNEKLFF. This rearrangement joins TRBV7-3 to TRBJ1-4, with TRBD1 identical over 10 bases. The V segment lost 2 bases and the J segment 0 bases; nucleotides outside the gene matches: 6. Germline V gene lookup returns CDR1 SGHTA and CDR2 FQGTGA. The length of the CDR3 is 18 residues.

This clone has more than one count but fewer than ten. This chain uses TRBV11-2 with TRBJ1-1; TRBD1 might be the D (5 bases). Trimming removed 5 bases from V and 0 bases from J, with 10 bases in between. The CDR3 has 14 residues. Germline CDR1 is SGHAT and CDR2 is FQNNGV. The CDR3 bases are TGTGCCAGCAGCCGGGACTGGGTGAACACTGAAGCTTTCTTT. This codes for CASSRDWVNTEAFF.